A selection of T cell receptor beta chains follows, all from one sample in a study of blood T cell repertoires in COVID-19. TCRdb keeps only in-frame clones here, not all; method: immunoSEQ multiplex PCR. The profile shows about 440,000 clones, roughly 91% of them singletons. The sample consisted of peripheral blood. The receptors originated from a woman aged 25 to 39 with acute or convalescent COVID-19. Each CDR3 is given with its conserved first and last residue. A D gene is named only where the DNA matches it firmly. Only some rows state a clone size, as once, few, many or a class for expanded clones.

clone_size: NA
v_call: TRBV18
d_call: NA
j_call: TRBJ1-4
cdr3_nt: TGTGCCAGCTCACCGCCAGGGCGGGAAAAACTGTTTTTT
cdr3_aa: CASSPPGREKLFF

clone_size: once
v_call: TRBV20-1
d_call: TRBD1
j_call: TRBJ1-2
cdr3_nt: TGCAGTGCTCTTAGACAGGGGGGCTACACCTTC
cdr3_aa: CSALRQGGYTF

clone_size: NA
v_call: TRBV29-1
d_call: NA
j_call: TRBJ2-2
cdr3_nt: TGCAGCGCACGACAGGGAGGCACCGGGGAGCTGTTTTTT
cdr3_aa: CSARQGGTGELFF

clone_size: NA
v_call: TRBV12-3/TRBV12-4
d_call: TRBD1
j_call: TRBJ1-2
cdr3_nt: TGTGCCAGCAGCCGACAGGGGAACTATGGCTACACCTTC
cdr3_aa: CASSRQGNYGYTF

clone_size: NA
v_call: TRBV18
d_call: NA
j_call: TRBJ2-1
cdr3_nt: TGTGCCAGCTCACCACCGGCCGTACAGGCCTACAATGAGCAGTTCTTC
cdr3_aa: CASSPPAVQAYNEQFF

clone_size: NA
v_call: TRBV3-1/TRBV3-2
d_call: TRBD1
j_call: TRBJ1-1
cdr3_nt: TGTGCCAGCACCCGGGACAGGATGAACACTGAAGCTTTCTTT
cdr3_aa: CASTRDRMNTEAFF

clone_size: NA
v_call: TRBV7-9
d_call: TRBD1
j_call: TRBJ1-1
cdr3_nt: TGTGCCAGCAGCTTTTACAGGGGCGCTGAAGCTTTCTTT
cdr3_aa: CASSFYRGAEAFF

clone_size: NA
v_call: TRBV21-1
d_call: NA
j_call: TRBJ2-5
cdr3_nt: TGTGCCAGCAGCAAAGGGTTAAGGACAGGGAAAGAAGAGACCCAGTACTTC
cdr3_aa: CASSKGLRTGKEETQYF

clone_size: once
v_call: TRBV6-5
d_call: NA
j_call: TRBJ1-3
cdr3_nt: TGTGCCAGCAGTAACAGGGTGACTGGAAACACCATATATTTT
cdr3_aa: CASSNRVTGNTIYF

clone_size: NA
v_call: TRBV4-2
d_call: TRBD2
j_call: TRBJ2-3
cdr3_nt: TGTGCCAGCAGCCAAGTAGGAACTAGCGGGGGGGCGGATACGCAGTATTTT
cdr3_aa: CASSQVGTSGGADTQYF

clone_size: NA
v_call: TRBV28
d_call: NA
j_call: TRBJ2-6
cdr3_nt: TGTGCCAGCAGGGGCCCGTCTGGGGCCAACGTCCTGACTTTC
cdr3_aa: CASRGPSGANVLTF

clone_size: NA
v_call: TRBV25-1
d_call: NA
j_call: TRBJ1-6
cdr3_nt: TGTGCCAGCTCCCTTCGGGGGTTGGATTCACCCCTCCACTTT
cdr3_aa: CASSLRGLDSPLHF

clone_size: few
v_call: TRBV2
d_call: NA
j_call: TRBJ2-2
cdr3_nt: TGTGCCACCGGGAGCAGCAGCTCACTGAACACCGGGGAGCTGTTTTTT
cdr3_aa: CATGSSSSLNTGELFF

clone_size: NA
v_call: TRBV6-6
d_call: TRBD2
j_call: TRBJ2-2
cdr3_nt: TGTGCCAGCAGCTGGACACTAGCGGGGGGGCCGGGGGACACCGGGGAGCTGTTTTTT
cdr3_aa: CASSWTLAGGPGDTGELFF

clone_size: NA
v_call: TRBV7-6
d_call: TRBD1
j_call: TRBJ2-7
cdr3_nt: TGTGCCAGCAGCCTAAGGGGACAGGGGATCTACGAGCAGTACTTC
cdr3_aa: CASSLRGQGIYEQYF

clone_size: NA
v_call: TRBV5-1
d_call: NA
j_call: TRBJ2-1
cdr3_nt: TGCGCCAGCAGCTCCCCACGAGGTGAGGAACTTTTACCTGAGCAGTTCTTC
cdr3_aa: CASSSPRGEELLPEQFF

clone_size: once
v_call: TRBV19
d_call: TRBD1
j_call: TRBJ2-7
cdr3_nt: TGTGCCAGTAGCGGACAGGGGGCCCACGAGCAGTACTTC
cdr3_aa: CASSGQGAHEQYF

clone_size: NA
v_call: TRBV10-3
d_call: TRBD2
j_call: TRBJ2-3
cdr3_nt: TGTGCCATCAGAAGTAGCGGGGGGGCCACAGATACGCAGTATTTT
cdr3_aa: CAIRSSGGATDTQYF

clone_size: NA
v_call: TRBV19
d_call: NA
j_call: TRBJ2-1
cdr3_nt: TGTGCCAGTAGTTCCCGACCGGGAACGGGGAATGAGCAGTTCTTC
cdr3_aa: CASSSRPGTGNEQFF

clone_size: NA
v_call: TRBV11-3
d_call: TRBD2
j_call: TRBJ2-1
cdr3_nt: TGTGCCAGCAGCTTAGTAGCGGGGGCCCACAATGAGCAGTTCTTC
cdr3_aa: CASSLVAGAHNEQFF

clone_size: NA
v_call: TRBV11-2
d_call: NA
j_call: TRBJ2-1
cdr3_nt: TGTGCCAGCAGCTTTAGTCTGGATGAGCAGTTCTTC
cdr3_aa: CASSFSLDEQFF

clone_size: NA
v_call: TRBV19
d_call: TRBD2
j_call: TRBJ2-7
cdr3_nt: TGTGCCAGTAGGGCCGGGACTAGCTACGAGCAGTACTTC
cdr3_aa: CASRAGTSYEQYF

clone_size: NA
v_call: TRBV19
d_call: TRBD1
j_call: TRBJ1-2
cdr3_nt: TGTGCCAGTAGTATAGCGCGGACAGGGAAAGGCTACACCTTC
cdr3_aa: CASSIARTGKGYTF

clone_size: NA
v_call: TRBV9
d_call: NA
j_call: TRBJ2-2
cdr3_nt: TGTGCCAGCACTGGGGGCCCGAACGGGGAGCTGTTTTTT
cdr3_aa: CASTGGPNGELFF

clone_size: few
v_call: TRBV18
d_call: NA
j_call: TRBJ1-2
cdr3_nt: TGTGCCAGCTCACCGAACAAAATGGGCACCGTATACGGCTACACCTTC
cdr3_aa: CASSPNKMGTVYGYTF

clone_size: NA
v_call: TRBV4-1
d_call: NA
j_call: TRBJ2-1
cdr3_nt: TGCGCCAGCAGCCAAGGCCGGACTACCAATGAGCAGTTCTTC
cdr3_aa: CASSQGRTTNEQFF

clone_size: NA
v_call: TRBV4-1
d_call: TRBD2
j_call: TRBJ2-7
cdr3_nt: TGCGCCAGCAGCCAATTTTGGCGGGGGTTACCCTACGAGCAGTACTTC
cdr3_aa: CASSQFWRGLPYEQYF

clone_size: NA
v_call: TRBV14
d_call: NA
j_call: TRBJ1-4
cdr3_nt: TGTGCCAGCAGCCAAAAATGGGCAGGGGCAAATGAAAAACTGTTTTTT
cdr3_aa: CASSQKWAGANEKLFF

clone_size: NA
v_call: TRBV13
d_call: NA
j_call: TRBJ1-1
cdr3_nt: TGTGCCAGCACCTTAGGGTCGTACACCCTCAGGCGGAACACTGAAGCTTTCTTT
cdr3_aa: CASTLGSYTLRRNTEAFF

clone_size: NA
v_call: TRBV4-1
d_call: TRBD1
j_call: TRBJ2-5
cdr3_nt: TGCGCCAGCAGCGGAGCCGGGACAGGGGATGGAGCCCCAGAGACCCAGTACTTC
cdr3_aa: CASSGAGTGDGAPETQYF